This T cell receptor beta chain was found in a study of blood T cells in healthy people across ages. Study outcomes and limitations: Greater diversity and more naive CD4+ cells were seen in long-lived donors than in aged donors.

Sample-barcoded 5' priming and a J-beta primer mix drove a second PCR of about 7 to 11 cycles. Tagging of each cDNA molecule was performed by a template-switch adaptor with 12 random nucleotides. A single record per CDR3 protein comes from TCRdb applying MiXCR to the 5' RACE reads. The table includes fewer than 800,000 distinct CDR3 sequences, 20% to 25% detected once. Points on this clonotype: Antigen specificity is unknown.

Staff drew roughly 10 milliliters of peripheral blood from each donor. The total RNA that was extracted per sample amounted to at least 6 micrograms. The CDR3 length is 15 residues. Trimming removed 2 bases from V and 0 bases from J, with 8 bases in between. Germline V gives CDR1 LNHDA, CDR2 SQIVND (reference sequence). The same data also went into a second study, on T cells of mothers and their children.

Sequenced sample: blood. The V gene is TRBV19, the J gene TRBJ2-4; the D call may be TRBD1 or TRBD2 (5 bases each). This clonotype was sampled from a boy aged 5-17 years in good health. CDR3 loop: CASSIPGTAKNIQYF. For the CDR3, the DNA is TGTGCCAGTAGTATACCAGGGACAGCCAAAAACATTCAGTACTTC.